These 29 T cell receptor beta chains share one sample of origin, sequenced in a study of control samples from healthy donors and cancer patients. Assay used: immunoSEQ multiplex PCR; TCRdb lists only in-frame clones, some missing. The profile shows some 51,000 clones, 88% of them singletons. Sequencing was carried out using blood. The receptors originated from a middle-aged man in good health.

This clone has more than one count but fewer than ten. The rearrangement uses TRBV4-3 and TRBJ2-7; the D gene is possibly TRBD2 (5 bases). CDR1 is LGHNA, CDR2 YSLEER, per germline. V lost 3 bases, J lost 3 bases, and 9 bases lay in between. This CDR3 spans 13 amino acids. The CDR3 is CASSQARGYEQYF. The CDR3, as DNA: TGCGCCAGCAGCCAGGCCCGGGGCTACGAGCAGTACTTC.

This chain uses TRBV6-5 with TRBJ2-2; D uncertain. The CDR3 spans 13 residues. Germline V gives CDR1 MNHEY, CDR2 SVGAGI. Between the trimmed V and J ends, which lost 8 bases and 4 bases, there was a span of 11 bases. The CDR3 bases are TGTGCCAGCGCGGCGAGTGGCACCGGGGAGCTGTTTTTT. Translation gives CASAASGTGELFF.

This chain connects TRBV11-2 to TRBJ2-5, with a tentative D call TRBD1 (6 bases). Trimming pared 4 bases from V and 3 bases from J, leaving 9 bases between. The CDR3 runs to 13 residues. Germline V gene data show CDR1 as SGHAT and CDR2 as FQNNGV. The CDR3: CASSSNREETQYF. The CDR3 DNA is TGTGCCAGCAGCTCGAACAGGGAAGAGACCCAGTACTTC.

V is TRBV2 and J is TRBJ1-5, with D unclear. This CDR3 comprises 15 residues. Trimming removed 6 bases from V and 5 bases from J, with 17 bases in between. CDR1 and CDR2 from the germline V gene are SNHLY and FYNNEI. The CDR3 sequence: CASRSALSGDQPQHF. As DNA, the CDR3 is TGTGCCAGCAGGTCGGCCCTTTCGGGCGATCAGCCCCAGCATTTT.

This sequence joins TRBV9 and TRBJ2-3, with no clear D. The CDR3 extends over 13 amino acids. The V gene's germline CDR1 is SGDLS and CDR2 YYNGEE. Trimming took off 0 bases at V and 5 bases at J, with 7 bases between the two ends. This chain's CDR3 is CASSVAGKDTQYF. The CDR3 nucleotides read TGTGCCAGCAGCGTAGCGGGCAAAGATACGCAGTATTTT.

This CDR3 reads CASSFTGDSNQPQHF. The CDR3 DNA reads TGTGCCAGCAGCTTTACAGGAGATAGCAATCAGCCCCAGCATTTT. The chain links TRBV5-5 to TRBJ1-5; possibly TRBD1 for D (5 bases). This CDR3 is built from 15 residues. Germline V CDR1 and CDR2: SGHKS, YYEKEE (reference sequence). Trimming removed 2 bases from V and 0 bases from J, with 9 bases in between.

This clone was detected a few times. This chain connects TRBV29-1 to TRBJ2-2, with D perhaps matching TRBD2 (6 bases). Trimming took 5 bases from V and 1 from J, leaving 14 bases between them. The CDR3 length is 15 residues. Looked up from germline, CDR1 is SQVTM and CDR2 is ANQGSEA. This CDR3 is CSVRPGLVNTGELFF. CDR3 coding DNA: TGCAGCGTTAGGCCGGGACTGGTGAACACCGGGGAGCTGTTTTTT.

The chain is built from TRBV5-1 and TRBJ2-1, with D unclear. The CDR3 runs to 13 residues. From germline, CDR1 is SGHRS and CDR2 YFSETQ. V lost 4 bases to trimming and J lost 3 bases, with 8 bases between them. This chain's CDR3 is CASSVPHYNEQFF. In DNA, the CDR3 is TGCGCCAGCAGCGTTCCCCACTACAATGAGCAGTTCTTC.

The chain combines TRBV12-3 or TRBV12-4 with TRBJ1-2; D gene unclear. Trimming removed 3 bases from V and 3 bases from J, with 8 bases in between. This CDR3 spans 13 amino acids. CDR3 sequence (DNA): TGTGCCAGCAGTTTCGGCTTCGACTATGGCTACACCTTC. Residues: CASSFGFDYGYTF.

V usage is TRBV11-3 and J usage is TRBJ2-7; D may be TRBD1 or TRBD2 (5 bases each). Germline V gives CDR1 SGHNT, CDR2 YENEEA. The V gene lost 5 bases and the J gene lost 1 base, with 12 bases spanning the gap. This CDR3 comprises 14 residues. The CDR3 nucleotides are TGTGCCAGCAGCCGTTTAGGGGAGTCCTACGAGCAGTACTTC. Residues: CASSRLGESYEQYF.

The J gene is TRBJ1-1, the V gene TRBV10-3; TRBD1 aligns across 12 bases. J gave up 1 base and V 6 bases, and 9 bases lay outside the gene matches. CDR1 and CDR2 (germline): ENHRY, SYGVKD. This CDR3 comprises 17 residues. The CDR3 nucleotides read TGTGCCATCAGGACCGGGACAGGGGGCAGTAAGAACACTGAAGCTTTCTTT. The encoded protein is CAIRTGTGGSKNTEAFF.

The CDR3 protein is CASSYQGQFNEQFF. CDR3 in DNA: TGTGCCAGCAGTTACCAAGGACAGTTCAATGAGCAGTTCTTC. The V and J genes are TRBV6-5 and TRBJ2-1, with a possible D match to TRBD1 (6 bases). The CDR3 is 14 amino acids. V gave up 2 bases and J gave up 6 bases, with 11 bases separating them. Per the germline V gene, CDR1 is MNHEY and CDR2 is SVGAGI.

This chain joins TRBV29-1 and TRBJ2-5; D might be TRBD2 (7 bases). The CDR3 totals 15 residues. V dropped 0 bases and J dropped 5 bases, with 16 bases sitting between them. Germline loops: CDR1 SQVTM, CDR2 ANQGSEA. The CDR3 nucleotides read TGCAGCGTTGAAGATCTAGGGGGGGATGTGGAGACCCAGTACTTC. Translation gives CSVEDLGGDVETQYF.

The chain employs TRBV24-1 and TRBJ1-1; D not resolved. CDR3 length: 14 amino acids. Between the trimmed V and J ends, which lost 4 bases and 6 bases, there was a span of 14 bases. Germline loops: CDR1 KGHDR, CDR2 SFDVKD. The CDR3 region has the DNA TGTGCCACCAGTGAGGGCCCACATACGTCTGAAGCTTTCTTT. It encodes CATSEGPHTSEAFF.

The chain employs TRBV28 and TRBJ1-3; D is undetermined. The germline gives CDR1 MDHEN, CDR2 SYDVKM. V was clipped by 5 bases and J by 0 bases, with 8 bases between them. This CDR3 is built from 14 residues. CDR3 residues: CASSRLISGNTIYF. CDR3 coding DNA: TGTGCCAGCAGTCGACTCATCTCTGGAAACACCATATATTTT. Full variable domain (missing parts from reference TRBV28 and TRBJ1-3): DVKVTQSSRYLVKRTGEKVFLECVQDMDHENMFWYRQDPGLGLRLIYFSYDVKMKEKGDIPEGYSVSREKKERFSLILESASTNQTSMYLCASSRLISGNTIYFGEGSWLTVV.

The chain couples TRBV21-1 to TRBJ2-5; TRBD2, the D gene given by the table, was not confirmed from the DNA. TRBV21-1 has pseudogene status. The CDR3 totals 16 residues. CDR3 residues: CASSKLGLAVQETQYF. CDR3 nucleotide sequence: TGTGCCAGCAGCAAACTGGGACTAGCGGTCCAAGAGACCCAGTACTTC.

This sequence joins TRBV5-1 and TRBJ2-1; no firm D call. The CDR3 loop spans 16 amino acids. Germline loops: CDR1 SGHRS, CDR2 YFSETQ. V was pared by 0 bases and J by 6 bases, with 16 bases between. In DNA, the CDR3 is TGCGCCAGCAGCTTGGGACCCCTAGGCACTCGCAATGAGCAGTTCTTC. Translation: CASSLGPLGTRNEQFF.

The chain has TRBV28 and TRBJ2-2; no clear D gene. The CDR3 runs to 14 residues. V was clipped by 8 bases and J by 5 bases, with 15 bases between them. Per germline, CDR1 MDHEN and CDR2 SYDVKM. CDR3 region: CASLHLGRTGELFF. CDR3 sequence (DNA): TGTGCCAGCTTACACCTAGGCCGGACCGGGGAGCTGTTTTTT.

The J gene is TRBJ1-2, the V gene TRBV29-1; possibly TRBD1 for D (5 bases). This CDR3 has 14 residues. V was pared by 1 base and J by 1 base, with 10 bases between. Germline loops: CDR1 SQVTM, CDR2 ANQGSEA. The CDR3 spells CSVEGDGINYGYTF. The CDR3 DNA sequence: TGCAGCGTTGAAGGGGACGGAATTAACTATGGCTACACCTTC.

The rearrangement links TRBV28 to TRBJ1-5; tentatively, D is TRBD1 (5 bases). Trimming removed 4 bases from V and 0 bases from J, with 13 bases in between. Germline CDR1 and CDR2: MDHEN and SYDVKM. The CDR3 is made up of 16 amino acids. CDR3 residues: CASSSGQFYSNQPQHF. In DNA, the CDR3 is TGTGCCAGCAGTTCTGGACAATTTTATAGCAATCAGCCCCAGCATTTT.

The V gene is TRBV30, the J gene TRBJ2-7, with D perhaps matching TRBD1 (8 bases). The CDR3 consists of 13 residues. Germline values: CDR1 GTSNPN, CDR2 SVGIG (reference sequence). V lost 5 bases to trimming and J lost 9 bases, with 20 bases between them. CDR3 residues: CAWGTGGGTTQYF. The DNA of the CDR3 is TGTGCCTGGGGCACAGGGGGAGGGACGACGCAGTACTTC. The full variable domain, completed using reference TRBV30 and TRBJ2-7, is SQTIHQWPATLVQPVGSPLSLECTVEGTSNPNLYWYRQAAGRGLQLLFYSVGIGQISSEVPQNLSASRPQDRQFILSSKKLLLSDSGFYLCAWGTGGGTTQYFGPGTRLTVT.

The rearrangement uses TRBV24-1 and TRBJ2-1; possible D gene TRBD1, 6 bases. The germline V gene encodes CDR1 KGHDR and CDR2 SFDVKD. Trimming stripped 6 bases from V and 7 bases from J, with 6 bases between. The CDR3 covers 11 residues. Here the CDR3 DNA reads TGTGCCACCAGTAGGGGGAATGAGCAGTTCTTC. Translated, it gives CATSRGNEQFF.

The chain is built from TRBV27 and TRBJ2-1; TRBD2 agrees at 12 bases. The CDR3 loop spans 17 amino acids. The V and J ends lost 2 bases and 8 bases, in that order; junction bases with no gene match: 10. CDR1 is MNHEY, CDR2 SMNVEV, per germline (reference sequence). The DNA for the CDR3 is TGTGCCAGCAGTTTACTTTCTAGCGGGAGGGCGGGACATGAGCAGTTCTTC. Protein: CASSLLSSGRAGHEQFF.

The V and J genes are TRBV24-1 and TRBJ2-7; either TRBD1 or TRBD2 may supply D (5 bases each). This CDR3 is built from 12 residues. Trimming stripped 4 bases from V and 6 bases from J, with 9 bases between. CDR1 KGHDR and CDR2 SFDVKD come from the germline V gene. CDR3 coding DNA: TGTGCCACCAGTGACCGGGGCGGCGAGCAGTACTTC. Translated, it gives CATSDRGGEQYF.

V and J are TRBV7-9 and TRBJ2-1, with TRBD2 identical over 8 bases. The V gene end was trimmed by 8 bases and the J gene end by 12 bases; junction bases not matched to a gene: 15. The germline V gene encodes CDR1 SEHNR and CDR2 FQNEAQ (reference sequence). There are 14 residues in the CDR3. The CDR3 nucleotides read TGTGCCAGCCCTGGGAGTCTAGCGGGTCCCGCGCAGTTCTTC. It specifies CASPGSLAGPAQFF.

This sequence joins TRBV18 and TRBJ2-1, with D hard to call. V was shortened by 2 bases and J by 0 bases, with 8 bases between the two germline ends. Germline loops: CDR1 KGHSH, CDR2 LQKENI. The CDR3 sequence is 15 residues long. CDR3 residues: CASSPGMSSYNEQFF. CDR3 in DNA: TGTGCCAGCTCACCAGGAATGAGCTCCTACAATGAGCAGTTCTTC.

CDR3 region: CASSSIALSGYEQYF. As DNA, the CDR3 is TGTGCCAGTAGTTCTATTGCCTTATCGGGCTACGAGCAGTACTTC. The rearrangement joins TRBV19 to TRBJ2-7; D remains unclear. The CDR3 loop spans 15 amino acids. Per germline, CDR1 LNHDA and CDR2 SQIVND (reference sequence). Trimming stripped 5 bases from V and 3 bases from J, with 17 bases between.

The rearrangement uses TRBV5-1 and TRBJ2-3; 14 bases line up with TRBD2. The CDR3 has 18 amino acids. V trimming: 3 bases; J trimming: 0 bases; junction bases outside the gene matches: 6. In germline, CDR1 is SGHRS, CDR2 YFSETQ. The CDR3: CASSSGGTSGSSTDTQYF. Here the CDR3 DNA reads TGCGCCAGCAGCTCGGGGGGGACTAGCGGGAGTAGCACAGATACGCAGTATTTT.

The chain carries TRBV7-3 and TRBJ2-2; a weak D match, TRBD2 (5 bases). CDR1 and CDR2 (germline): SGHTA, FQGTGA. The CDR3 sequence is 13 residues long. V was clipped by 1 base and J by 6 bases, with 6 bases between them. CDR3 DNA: TGTGCCAGCAGCTTAAGGGAGTCCGGGGAGCTGTTTTTT. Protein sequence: CASSLRESGELFF.